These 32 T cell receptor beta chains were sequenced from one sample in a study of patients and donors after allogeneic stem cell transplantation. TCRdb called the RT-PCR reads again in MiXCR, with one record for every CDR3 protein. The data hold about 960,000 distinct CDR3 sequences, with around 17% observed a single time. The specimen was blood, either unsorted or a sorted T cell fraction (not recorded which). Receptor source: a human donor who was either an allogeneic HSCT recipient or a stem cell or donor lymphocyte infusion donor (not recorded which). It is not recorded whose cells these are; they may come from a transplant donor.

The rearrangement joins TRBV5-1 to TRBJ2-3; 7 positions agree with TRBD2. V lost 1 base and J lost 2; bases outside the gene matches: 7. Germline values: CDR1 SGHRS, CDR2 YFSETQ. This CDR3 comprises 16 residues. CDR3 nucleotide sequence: TGCGCCAGCAGCTTGTGGACGGGAGGACCCACAGATACGCAGTATTTT. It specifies CASSLWTGGPTDTQYF.

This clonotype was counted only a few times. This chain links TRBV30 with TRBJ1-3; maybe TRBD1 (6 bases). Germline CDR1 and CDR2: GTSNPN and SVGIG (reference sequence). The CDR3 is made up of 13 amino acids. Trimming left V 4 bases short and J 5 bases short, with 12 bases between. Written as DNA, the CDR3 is TGTGCCTGGAACATGGGGGGCCGAAACACCATATATTTT. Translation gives CAWNMGGRNTIYF. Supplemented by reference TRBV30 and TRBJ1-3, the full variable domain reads SQTIHQWPATLVQPVGSPLSLECTVEGTSNPNLYWYRQAAGRGLQLLFYSVGIGQISSEVPQNLSASRPQDRQFILSSKKLLLSDSGFYLCAWNMGGRNTIYFGEGSWLTVV.

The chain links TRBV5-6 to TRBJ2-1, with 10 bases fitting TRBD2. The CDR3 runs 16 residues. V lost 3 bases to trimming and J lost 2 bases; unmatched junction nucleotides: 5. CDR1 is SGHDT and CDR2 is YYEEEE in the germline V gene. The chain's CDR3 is CASSSVLAGPYNEQFF. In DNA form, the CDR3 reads TGTGCCAGCAGCTCTGTACTAGCGGGACCCTACAATGAGCAGTTCTTC.

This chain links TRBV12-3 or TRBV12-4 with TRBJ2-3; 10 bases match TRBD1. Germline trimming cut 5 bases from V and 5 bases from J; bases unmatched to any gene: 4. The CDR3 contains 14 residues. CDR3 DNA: TGTGCCAGCAGTCGACAGGGGGCCCTAGATACGCAGTATTTT. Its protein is CASSRQGALDTQYF.

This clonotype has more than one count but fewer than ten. CDR3 protein: CTQRGSHGYTF. As DNA, the CDR3 is TGCACGCAAAGAGGATCGCATGGCTACACCTTC. The chain carries TRBV29-1 and TRBJ1-2; D is undetermined. The CDR3 runs to 11 residues. CDR1 and CDR2 (germline): SQVTM, ANQGSEA.

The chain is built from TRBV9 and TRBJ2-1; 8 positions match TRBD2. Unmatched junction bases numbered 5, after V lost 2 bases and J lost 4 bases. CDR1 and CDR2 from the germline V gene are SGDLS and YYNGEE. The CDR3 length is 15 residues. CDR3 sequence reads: CASSVGTRPYNEQFF. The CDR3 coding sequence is TGTGCCAGCAGCGTCGGGACTAGGCCTTACAATGAGCAGTTCTTC.

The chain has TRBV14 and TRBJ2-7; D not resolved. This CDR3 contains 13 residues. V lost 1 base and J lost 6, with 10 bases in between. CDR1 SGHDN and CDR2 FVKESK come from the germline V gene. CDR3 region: CASSQVRNSEQYF. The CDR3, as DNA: TGTGCCAGCAGCCAAGTTAGGAACAGCGAGCAGTACTTC.

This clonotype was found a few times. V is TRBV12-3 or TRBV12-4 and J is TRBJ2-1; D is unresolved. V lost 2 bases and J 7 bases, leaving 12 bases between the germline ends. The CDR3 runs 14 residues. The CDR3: CASSLYLVENEQFF. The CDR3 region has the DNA TGTGCCAGCAGTTTATATCTAGTCGAGAATGAGCAGTTCTTC.

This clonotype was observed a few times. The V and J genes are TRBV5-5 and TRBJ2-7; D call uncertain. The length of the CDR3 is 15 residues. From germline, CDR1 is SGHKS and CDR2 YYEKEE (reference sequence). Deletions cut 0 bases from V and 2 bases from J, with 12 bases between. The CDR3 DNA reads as TGTGCCAGCAGCTTGGGTAGGCAAACTACCTACGAGCAGTACTTC. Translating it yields CASSLGRQTTYEQYF.

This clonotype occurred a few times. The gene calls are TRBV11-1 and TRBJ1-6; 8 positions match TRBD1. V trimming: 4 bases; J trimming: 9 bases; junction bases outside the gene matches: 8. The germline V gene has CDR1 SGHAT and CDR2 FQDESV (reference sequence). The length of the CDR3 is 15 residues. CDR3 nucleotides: TGTGCCAGCAGCTCCCGAGGACAGGGAAGTTCACCCCTCCACTTT. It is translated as CASSSRGQGSSPLHF.

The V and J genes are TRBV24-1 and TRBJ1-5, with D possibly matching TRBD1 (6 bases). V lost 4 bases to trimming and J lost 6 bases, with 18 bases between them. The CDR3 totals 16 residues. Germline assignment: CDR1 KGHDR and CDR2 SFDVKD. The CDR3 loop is CATSDPSTGPAQPQHF. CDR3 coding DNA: TGTGCCACCAGTGACCCTTCTACAGGGCCCGCTCAGCCCCAGCATTTT.

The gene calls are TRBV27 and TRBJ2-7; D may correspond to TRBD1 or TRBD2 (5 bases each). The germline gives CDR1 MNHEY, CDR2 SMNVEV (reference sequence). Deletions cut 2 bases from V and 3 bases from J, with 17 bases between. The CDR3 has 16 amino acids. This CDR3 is CASSLTSGAGSYEQYF. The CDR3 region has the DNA TGTGCCAGCAGTTTAACCAGTGGGGCAGGGAGCTACGAGCAGTACTTC.

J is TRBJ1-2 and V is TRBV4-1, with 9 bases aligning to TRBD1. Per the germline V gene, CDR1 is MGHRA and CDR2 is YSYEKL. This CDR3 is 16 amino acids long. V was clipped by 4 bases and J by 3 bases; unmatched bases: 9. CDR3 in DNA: TGCGCCAGCAGCCCACCTGGGACAGGGAGTTACTATGGCTACACCTTC. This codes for CASSPPGTGSYYGYTF.

The CDR3 DNA is TGTGCCAGCAGCGTAGGGACCCTAGGTGAAGCTTTCTTT. Amino acids: CASSVGTLGEAFF. The chain couples TRBV9 to TRBJ1-1; no firm D call. V dropped 0 bases and J dropped 7 bases, with 10 bases sitting between them. Germline V gene data show CDR1 as SGDLS and CDR2 as YYNGEE. The CDR3 has 13 residues.

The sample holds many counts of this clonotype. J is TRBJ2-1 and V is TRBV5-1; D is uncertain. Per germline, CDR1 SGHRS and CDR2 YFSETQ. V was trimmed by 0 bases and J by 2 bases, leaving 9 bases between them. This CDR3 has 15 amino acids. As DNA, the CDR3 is TGCGCCAGCAGCTTGGGAGTGTCGGCCTACAATGAGCAGTTCTTC. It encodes CASSLGVSAYNEQFF.

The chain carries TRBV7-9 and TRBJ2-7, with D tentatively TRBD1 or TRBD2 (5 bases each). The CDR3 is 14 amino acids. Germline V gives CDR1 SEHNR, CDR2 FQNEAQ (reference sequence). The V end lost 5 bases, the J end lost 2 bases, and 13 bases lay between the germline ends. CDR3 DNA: TGTGCCAGCAGCCCCTGGGACGGCACCTACGAGCAGTACTTC. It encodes CASSPWDGTYEQYF. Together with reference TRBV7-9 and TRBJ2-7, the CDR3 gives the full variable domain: DTGVSQNPRHKITKRGQNVTFRCDPISEHNRLYWYRQTLGQGPEFLTYFQNEAQLEKSRLLSDRFSAERPKGSFSTLEIQRTEQGDSAMYLCASSPWDGTYEQYFGPGTRLTVT.

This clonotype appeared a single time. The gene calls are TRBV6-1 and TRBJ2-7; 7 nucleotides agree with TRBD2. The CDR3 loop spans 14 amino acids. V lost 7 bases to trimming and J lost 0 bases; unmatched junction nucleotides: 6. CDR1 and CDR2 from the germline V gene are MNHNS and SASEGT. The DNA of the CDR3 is TGTGCCAGCAAGGTCCGGACTAGCTCCTACGAGCAGTACTTC. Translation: CASKVRTSSYEQYF.

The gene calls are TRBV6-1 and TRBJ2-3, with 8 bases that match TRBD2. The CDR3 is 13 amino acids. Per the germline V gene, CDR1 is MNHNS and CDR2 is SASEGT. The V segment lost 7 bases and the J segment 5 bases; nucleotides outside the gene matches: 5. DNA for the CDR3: TGTGCCAGCACCCGGGGGGGTGTAGATACGCAGTATTTT. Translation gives CASTRGGVDTQYF.

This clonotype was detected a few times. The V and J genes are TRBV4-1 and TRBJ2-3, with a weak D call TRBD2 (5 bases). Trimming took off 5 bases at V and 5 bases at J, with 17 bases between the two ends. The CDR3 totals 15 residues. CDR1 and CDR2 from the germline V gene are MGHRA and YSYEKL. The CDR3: CASSSPGLGGDTQYF. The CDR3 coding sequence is TGCGCCAGCAGCTCACCCGGACTGGGCGGAGATACGCAGTATTTT.

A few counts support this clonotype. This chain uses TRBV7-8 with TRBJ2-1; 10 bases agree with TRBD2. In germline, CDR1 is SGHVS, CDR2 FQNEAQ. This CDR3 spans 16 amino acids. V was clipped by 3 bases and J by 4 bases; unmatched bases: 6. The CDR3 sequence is CASSFRRSGGYNEQFF. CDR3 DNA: TGTGCCAGCAGCTTCCGGCGTAGCGGGGGGTACAATGAGCAGTTCTTC. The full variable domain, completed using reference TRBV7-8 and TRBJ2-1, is GAGVSQSPRYKVAKRGQDVALRCDPISGHVSLFWYQQALGQGPEFLTYFQNEAQLDKSGLPSDRFFAERPEGSVSTLKIQRTQQEDSAVYLCASSFRRSGGYNEQFFGPGTRLTVL.

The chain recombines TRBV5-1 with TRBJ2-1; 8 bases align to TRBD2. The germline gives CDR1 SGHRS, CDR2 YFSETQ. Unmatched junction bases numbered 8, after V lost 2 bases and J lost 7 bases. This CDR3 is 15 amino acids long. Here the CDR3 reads CASSLGSGGANEQFF. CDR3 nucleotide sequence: TGCGCCAGCAGCTTAGGGTCCGGGGGGGCGAATGAGCAGTTCTTC.

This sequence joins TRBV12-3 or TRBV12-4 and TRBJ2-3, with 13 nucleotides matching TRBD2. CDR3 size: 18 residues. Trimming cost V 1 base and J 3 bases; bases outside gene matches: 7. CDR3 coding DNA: TGTGCCAGCAGTTTAGGAGGGGGGACTAGCGGGATGACAGATACGCAGTATTTT. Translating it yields CASSLGGGTSGMTDTQYF.

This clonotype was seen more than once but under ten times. The CDR3 spells CASSPLYTGELFF. DNA for the CDR3: TGTGCCAGCAGTCCCTTGTACACCGGGGAGCTGTTTTTT. V is TRBV2 and J is TRBJ2-2; unclear D gene. V was cut by 5 bases and J by 3 bases, with 7 bases left in between. The CDR3 consists of 13 residues. The germline V gene has CDR1 SNHLY and CDR2 FYNNEI.

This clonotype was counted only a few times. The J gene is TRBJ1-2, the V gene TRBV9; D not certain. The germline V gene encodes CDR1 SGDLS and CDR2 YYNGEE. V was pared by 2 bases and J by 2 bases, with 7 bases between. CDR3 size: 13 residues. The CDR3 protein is CASSVEENYGYTF. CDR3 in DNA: TGTGCCAGCAGCGTGGAAGAGAACTATGGCTACACCTTC.

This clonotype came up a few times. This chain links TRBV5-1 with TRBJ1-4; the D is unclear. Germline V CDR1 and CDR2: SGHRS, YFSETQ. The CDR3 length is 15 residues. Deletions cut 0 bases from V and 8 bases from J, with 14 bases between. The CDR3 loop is CASSLGPGKGEKLFF. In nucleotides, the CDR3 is TGCGCCAGCAGCTTGGGTCCGGGAAAGGGAGAAAAACTGTTTTTT.

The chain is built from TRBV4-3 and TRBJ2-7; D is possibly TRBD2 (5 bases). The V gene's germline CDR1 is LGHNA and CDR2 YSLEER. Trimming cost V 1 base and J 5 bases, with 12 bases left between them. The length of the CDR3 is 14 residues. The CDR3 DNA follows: TGCGCCAGCAGCCAAGTGCGTTACGGGGACGAGCAGTACTTC. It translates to CASSQVRYGDEQYF.

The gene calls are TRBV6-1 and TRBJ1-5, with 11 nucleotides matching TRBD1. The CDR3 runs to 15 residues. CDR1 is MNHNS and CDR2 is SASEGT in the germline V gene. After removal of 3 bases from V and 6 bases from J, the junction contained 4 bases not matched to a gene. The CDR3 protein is CASSDRTGGSQPQHF. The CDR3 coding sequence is TGTGCCAGCAGTGACCGGACAGGGGGCTCTCAGCCCCAGCATTTT.

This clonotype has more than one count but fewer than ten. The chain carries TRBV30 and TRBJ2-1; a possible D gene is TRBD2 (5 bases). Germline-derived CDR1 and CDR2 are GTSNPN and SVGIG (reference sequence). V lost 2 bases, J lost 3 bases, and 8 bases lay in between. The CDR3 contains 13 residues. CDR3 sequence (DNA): TGTGCCTGGAGTTCTAGCCTCTACAATGAGCAGTTCTTC. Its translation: CAWSSSLYNEQFF.

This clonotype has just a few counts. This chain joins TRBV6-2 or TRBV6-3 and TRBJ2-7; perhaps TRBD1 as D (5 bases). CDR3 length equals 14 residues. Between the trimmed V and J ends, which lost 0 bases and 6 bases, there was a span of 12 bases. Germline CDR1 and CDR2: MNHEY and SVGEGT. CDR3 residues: CASSYSILRAEQYF. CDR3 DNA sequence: TGTGCCAGCAGTTACTCAATCCTCAGGGCCGAGCAGTACTTC.

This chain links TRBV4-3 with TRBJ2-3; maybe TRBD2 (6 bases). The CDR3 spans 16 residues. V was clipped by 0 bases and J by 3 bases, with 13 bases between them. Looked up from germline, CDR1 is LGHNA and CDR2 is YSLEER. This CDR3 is CASSQDRGFGTDTQYF. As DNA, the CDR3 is TGCGCCAGCAGCCAAGACCGGGGGTTCGGAACAGATACGCAGTATTTT.

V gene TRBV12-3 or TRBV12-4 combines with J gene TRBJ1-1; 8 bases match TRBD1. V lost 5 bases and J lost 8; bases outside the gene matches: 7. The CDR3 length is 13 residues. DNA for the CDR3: TGTGCCAGCAGTCTGGGACAGGCTTTAGAAGCTTTCTTT. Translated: CASSLGQALEAFF.

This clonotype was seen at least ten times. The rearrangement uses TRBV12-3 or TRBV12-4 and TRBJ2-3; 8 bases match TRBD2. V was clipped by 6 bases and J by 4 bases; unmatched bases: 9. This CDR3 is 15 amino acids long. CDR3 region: CASSRTSGGPDTQYF. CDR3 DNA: TGTGCCAGCAGCAGAACTAGCGGAGGGCCAGATACGCAGTATTTT.